This T cell receptor (beta chain) was sequenced for a study of blood T cells in healthy people across ages. Background on the study: For every two T cells, template switching captured about one barcoded beta molecule. Study results and caveats: Among T cells, TCR beta diversity per million cells dropped roughly linearly as age rose.

CDR3 size: 16 residues. J lost 1 base, V lost 6 bases, and 10 bases had no gene match. Looked up from germline, CDR1 is MNHNY and CDR2 is SVGAGI (reference sequence). To note about this clonotype: The antigen remains undetermined.

The use of a sample-barcoded 5' primer and a J-beta primer mix characterized a second PCR of 7 to 11 cycles. One entry per CDR3 protein, called by TCRdb with MiXCR from the 5' RACE reads. The sample lists more than 900,000 distinct CDR3 sequences, approximately 32% occurring once. The same sample was also studied in work on T cells of mothers and their children. As that study records: Donors comprised a few healthy Caucasian mothers plus their six children. Reads obtained per mother exceeded 8.5 million TCR beta CDR3 reads, with roughly 3.3 million obtained per child.

This TCR derives from a woman aged 40 to 50 in good health. The sample was blood. The chain combines TRBV6-6 with TRBJ2-3; 7 positions match TRBD1. The CDR3 loop reads CASSPFDREGTDTQYF. DNA of the CDR3: TGTGCCAGCAGCCCATTCGACAGGGAAGGCACAGATACGCAGTATTTT.